These 14 T cell receptor beta chains originate from one sample sequenced in a study of shared clonotypes between healthy human individuals. Terminally differentiated effector memory CD45RA+ cells were left out of the naive CD8 fraction, which was CD45RO-negative and positively selected for CCR7. The repertoire was sequenced with immunoSEQ multiplex PCR; TCRdb's copy has only in-frame clones and lacks some. The sample has roughly 890,000 clones; 80% to 95% are singletons. Material: naive CD8+ T cells sorted from blood. These receptors all come from a man aged 30-40 years in good health.

The J gene is TRBJ1-1, the V gene TRBV6-1; D remains unclear. CDR3 length: 13 residues. With 6 bases removed from V and 6 bases from J, the gap between germline ends came to 14 bases. The germline gives CDR1 MNHNS, CDR2 SASEGT. CDR3 coding DNA: TGTGCCAGCAGGAAGGATGTGGTCCCTGAAGCTTTCTTT. Residues: CASRKDVVPEAFF.

This rearrangement joins TRBV2 to TRBJ2-1, with TRBD2 matching 8 bases. Germline CDR1 and CDR2: SNHLY and FYNNEI. The CDR3 consists of 12 residues. J lost 9 bases, V lost 7 bases, and 5 bases had no gene match. The CDR3 DNA is TGTGCCAGCACGGGAGGGCCGGTTGAGCAGTTCTTC. Its protein is CASTGGPVEQFF.

The chain employs TRBV29-1 and TRBJ1-5, with D uncertain. The ends were cut back, 0 bases at V and 0 bases at J, with 3 bases in the middle. Germline V CDR1 and CDR2: SQVTM, ANQGSEA. The CDR3 length is 13 residues. The CDR3 here is CSVEEGSNQPQHF. CDR3 bases: TGCAGCGTTGAAGAGGGTAGCAATCAGCCCCAGCATTTT.

The J gene is TRBJ2-5, the V gene TRBV7-2, with 10 positions matching TRBD2. This CDR3 region has 14 residues. Germline V CDR1 and CDR2: SGHTA, FQGNSA. V was pared by 5 bases and J by 9 bases, with 9 bases of the junction left unmatched. CDR3 sequence (DNA): TGTGCCAGCAGCGTCGGGACTAGCGAGGGACCCCAGTACTTC. Translated: CASSVGTSEGPQYF. The full variable domain, rest sourced from reference TRBV7-2 and TRBJ2-5, is GAGVSQSPSNKVTEKGKDVELRCDPISGHTALYWYRQSLGQGLEFLIYFQGNSAPDKSGLPSDRFSAERTGGSVSTLTIQRTQQEDSAVYLCASSVGTSEGPQYFGPGTRLLVL.

The chain links TRBV4-1 to TRBJ2-7; maybe TRBD1 (6 bases). Per germline, CDR1 MGHRA and CDR2 YSYEKL. The CDR3 runs to 15 residues. V was trimmed by 4 bases and J by 3 bases, leaving 16 bases between them. The CDR3 loop is CASSPGQFTHYEQYF. The CDR3 DNA reads TGCGCCAGCAGCCCCGGACAGTTCACCCACTACGAGCAGTACTTC.

The chain uses TRBV28 and TRBJ2-1; maybe TRBD2 (7 bases). The ends were cut back, 2 bases at V and 1 base at J, with 9 bases in the middle. Germline V gene data show CDR1 as MDHEN and CDR2 as SYDVKM. CDR3 length: 15 amino acids. The CDR3, as DNA: TGTGCCAGCAGTTTACGGGGGGCATCCTACAATGAGCAGTTCTTC. Its translation is CASSLRGASYNEQFF.

The rearrangement joins TRBV19 to TRBJ2-1; 8 bases line up with TRBD2. V was pared by 4 bases and J by 4 bases, with 6 bases of the junction left unmatched. CDR3 length: 15 residues. Germline assignment: CDR1 LNHDA and CDR2 SQIVND (reference sequence). CDR3 residues: CASSRSGSRYNEQFF. The CDR3 bases are TGTGCCAGTAGTAGGAGCGGGAGTAGGTACAATGAGCAGTTCTTC.

The chain carries TRBV7-2 and TRBJ2-2, with 12 nucleotides matching TRBD2. The CDR3 runs to 16 residues. J was trimmed by 5 bases and V by 4 bases; bases with no gene match: 5. Germline CDR1 and CDR2: SGHTA and FQGNSA. The CDR3 here is CASSSTSGRWTGELFF. The CDR3 bases are TGTGCCAGCAGCTCGACTAGCGGGAGATGGACCGGGGAGCTGTTTTTT.

The chain combines TRBV27 with TRBJ2-1; 7 bases align to TRBD1. With V trimmed by 7 bases and J by 9 bases, 15 bases remained unmatched. Germline-derived CDR1 and CDR2 are MNHEY and SMNVEV (reference sequence). The CDR3 runs 15 residues. CDR3: CASTSGGAVIGEQFF. The CDR3 DNA reads as TGTGCCAGCACCTCAGGGGGAGCGGTGATTGGTGAGCAGTTCTTC.

V gene TRBV2 combines with J gene TRBJ2-1, with 7 bases aligning to TRBD2. This CDR3 has 15 residues. Germline assignment: CDR1 SNHLY and CDR2 FYNNEI. V gave up 10 bases and J gave up 0 bases; unmatched junction bases: 9. The CDR3: CATINGGFSYNEQFF. As DNA, the CDR3 is TGTGCCACCATAAACGGGGGGTTCTCCTACAATGAGCAGTTCTTC.

V and J are TRBV11-2 and TRBJ1-3; D is unresolved. Germline-derived CDR1 and CDR2 are SGHAT and FQNNGV. CDR3 length: 15 amino acids. The ends were cut back, 5 bases at V and 0 bases at J, with 11 bases in the middle. In nucleotides, the CDR3 is TGTGCCAGCAGCCATCCCGGTTACTCTGGAAACACCATATATTTT. It is translated as CASSHPGYSGNTIYF.

V gene TRBV29-1 combines with J gene TRBJ2-1; 7 bases map to TRBD1. The J segment lost 0 bases and the V segment lost 4 bases, leaving 6 bases of the junction unmatched. The CDR3 loop spans 15 amino acids. Germline lookup yields CDR1 SQVTM and CDR2 ANQGSEA. The CDR3 DNA sequence: TGCAGCGTTGTGGGCCGGGACAGCTCCTACAATGAGCAGTTCTTC. Encoded protein: CSVVGRDSSYNEQFF.

The chain carries TRBV7-2 and TRBJ2-3; the match to TRBD2 covers 10 bases. The CDR3 has 15 residues. With V trimmed by 1 base and J by 6 bases, 4 bases remained unmatched. Germline V gene lookup returns CDR1 SGHTA and CDR2 FQGNSA. Here the CDR3 reads CASSLGAGGGDTQYF. The CDR3, as DNA: TGTGCCAGCAGCTTAGGAGCGGGAGGGGGGGATACGCAGTATTTT.

The rearrangement uses TRBV7-9 and TRBJ2-7; possibly TRBD1 for D (5 bases). The CDR3 extends over 15 amino acids. The V gene's germline CDR1 is SEHNR and CDR2 FQNEAQ (reference sequence). Trimming left V 5 bases short and J 5 bases short, with 19 bases between. CDR3 loop: CASSNPRQTGDEQYF. The CDR3 region has the DNA TGTGCCAGCAGCAACCCGCGACAGACTGGCGACGAGCAGTACTTC. Complete variable domain (other parts from reference TRBV7-9 and TRBJ2-7): DTGVSQNPRHKITKRGQNVTFRCDPISEHNRLYWYRQTLGQGPEFLTYFQNEAQLEKSRLLSDRFSAERPKGSFSTLEIQRTEQGDSAMYLCASSNPRQTGDEQYFGPGTRLTVT.